A selection of T cell receptor beta chains follows, all from one sample in a study of blood T cell repertoires in COVID-19. Measured with immunoSEQ multiplex PCR; TCRdb has only the in-frame clones, and not every one. The sample records under 40,000 clones, approximately 94% being singletons. The sample comprised peripheral blood. The origin of the receptors is a human donor with active COVID-19. The donor label of this sample is uncertain. Both conserved end residues are part of each CDR3. The D gene is left open where the match is weak. Rows give clone size only sometimes, using once, few, many, or a class for an expanded clone.

clone_size: NA; d_call: NA; v_call: TRBV5-4; j_call: TRBJ2-1; cdr3_nt: TGTGCCAGCAGCTTGGTTGCAGTCCCATCCTACAATGAGCAGTTCTTC; cdr3_aa: CASSLVAVPSYNEQFF
clone_size: once; d_call: TRBD2; v_call: TRBV3-1/TRBV3-2; j_call: TRBJ2-2; cdr3_nt: TGTGCCAGCAGCCAAGCCGGCGGGAGTACCGGGGAGCTGTTTTTT; cdr3_aa: CASSQAGGSTGELFF
clone_size: NA; d_call: TRBD1; v_call: TRBV6-5; j_call: TRBJ2-1; cdr3_nt: TGTGCCAGCAGCCTCCCGACAGGGCGGGAGCAGTTCTTC; cdr3_aa: CASSLPTGREQFF
clone_size: once; d_call: TRBD2; v_call: TRBV10-3; j_call: TRBJ2-1; cdr3_nt: TGTGCCATCAGGGAGAGGACTAGCCAGAACAATGAGCAGTTCTTC; cdr3_aa: CAIRERTSQNNEQFF
clone_size: NA; d_call: NA; v_call: TRBV5-5; j_call: TRBJ2-5; cdr3_nt: TGTGCCAGCAGCTTGACAGGGTTCGGAGAGACCCAGTACTTC; cdr3_aa: CASSLTGFGETQYF
clone_size: NA; d_call: TRBD1; v_call: TRBV20-1; j_call: TRBJ1-1; cdr3_nt: TGCAGTGCTAGTTCTCGGGACAGGTTTAACACTGAAGCTTTCTTT; cdr3_aa: CSASSRDRFNTEAFF
clone_size: NA; d_call: NA; v_call: TRBV5-1; j_call: TRBJ1-4; cdr3_nt: TGCGCCAGCAGCTTGGGACAGGCGGAAAAACTGTTTTTT; cdr3_aa: CASSLGQAEKLFF
clone_size: NA; d_call: TRBD2; v_call: TRBV4-1; j_call: TRBJ2-1; cdr3_nt: TGCGCCAGCAGCCCCGGCGGGACTAGCGGGAACCAGGAGTTCTTC; cdr3_aa: CASSPGGTSGNQEFF
clone_size: once; d_call: NA; v_call: TRBV19; j_call: TRBJ2-3; cdr3_nt: TGTGCCAGCGAGAACCTTCTGACGCAGTATTTT; cdr3_aa: CASENLLTQYF
clone_size: once; d_call: TRBD2; v_call: TRBV24-1; j_call: TRBJ2-1; cdr3_nt: TGTGCCACCAGTGACCCGAGGCTCTCTAGCGGGACCTACAATGAGCAGTTCTTC; cdr3_aa: CATSDPRLSSGTYNEQFF
clone_size: once; d_call: TRBD1; v_call: TRBV5-4; j_call: TRBJ1-2; cdr3_nt: TGTGCCAGCAGCTTCACAGGGGGTCTTGGCTACACCTTC; cdr3_aa: CASSFTGGLGYTF
clone_size: NA; d_call: TRBD2; v_call: TRBV18; j_call: TRBJ2-5; cdr3_nt: TGTGCCAGCTCGCAAGGACTAGCGGGAGAGGGGGAGACCCAGTACTTC; cdr3_aa: CASSQGLAGEGETQYF
clone_size: NA; d_call: TRBD2; v_call: TRBV5-1; j_call: TRBJ2-1; cdr3_nt: TGCGCCAGCAGCTTAGGGACTAGCGGCCCCAATCCCTACAATGAGCAGTTCTTC; cdr3_aa: CASSLGTSGPNPYNEQFF
clone_size: NA; d_call: NA; v_call: TRBV13; j_call: TRBJ2-3; cdr3_nt: TGTGCCAGCAGCCTGGGGGGAGGCGAGTCAGATACGCAGTATTTT; cdr3_aa: CASSLGGGESDTQYF
clone_size: NA; d_call: TRBD1; v_call: TRBV29-1; j_call: TRBJ2-7; cdr3_nt: TGCAGCGTTAACAGGGGGGCCTACGAGCAGTACTTC; cdr3_aa: CSVNRGAYEQYF
clone_size: NA; d_call: NA; v_call: TRBV5-8; j_call: TRBJ2-2; cdr3_nt: TGTGCCAGCAGCTTGTACATCGGGTGGCCCGCGAACACCGGGGAGCTGTTTTTT; cdr3_aa: CASSLYIGWPANTGELFF
clone_size: NA; d_call: NA; v_call: TRBV2; j_call: TRBJ2-4; cdr3_nt: TGTGCCAGCAGTGAAAACAGGGACAAAAACATTCAGTACTTC; cdr3_aa: CASSENRDKNIQYF
clone_size: few; d_call: NA; v_call: TRBV5-4; j_call: TRBJ1-5; cdr3_nt: TGTGCCAGCAGCTTGCAGGGTAGGACCGTTCAGCCCCAGCATTTT; cdr3_aa: CASSLQGRTVQPQHF
clone_size: once; d_call: TRBD1; v_call: TRBV7-9; j_call: TRBJ2-3; cdr3_nt: TGTGCCAGCAGAGGACAGGGGGCAACAGATACGCAGTATTTT; cdr3_aa: CASRGQGATDTQYF
clone_size: once; d_call: NA; v_call: TRBV27; j_call: TRBJ2-3; cdr3_nt: TGTGCCAGCAGTTTATCCCCTAGGAGTTTCCTAGATACGCAGTATTTT; cdr3_aa: CASSLSPRSFLDTQYF
clone_size: NA; d_call: TRBD2; v_call: TRBV7-9; j_call: TRBJ2-7; cdr3_nt: TGTGCCAGCAGCTTAGCCTCCGGGACTAGCAACGAGCAGTACTTC; cdr3_aa: CASSLASGTSNEQYF
clone_size: NA; d_call: TRBD2; v_call: TRBV6-4; j_call: TRBJ2-3; cdr3_nt: TGTGCCTCTAAGACTAGCGGGGTTTCCGATACGCAGTATTTT; cdr3_aa: CASKTSGVSDTQYF
clone_size: once; d_call: TRBD1; v_call: TRBV6-5; j_call: TRBJ2-7; cdr3_nt: TGTGCCAGCAGTCCCGGGACAGGGTTCTACGAGCAGTACTTC; cdr3_aa: CASSPGTGFYEQYF
clone_size: NA; d_call: NA; v_call: TRBV20-1; j_call: TRBJ1-1; cdr3_nt: TGCAGTGCTAGTTTTGGCGGTGGGGCATCGACTGAAGCTTTCTTT; cdr3_aa: CSASFGGGASTEAFF
clone_size: NA; d_call: NA; v_call: TRBV18; j_call: TRBJ1-3; cdr3_nt: TGTGCCAGCTCTACAGACGGTTGGGGAAACACCATATATTTT; cdr3_aa: CASSTDGWGNTIYF
clone_size: NA; d_call: NA; v_call: TRBV6-1; j_call: TRBJ1-1; cdr3_nt: TGTGCCAGCAGGATGACATTGAACACTGAAGCTTTCTTT; cdr3_aa: CASRMTLNTEAFF